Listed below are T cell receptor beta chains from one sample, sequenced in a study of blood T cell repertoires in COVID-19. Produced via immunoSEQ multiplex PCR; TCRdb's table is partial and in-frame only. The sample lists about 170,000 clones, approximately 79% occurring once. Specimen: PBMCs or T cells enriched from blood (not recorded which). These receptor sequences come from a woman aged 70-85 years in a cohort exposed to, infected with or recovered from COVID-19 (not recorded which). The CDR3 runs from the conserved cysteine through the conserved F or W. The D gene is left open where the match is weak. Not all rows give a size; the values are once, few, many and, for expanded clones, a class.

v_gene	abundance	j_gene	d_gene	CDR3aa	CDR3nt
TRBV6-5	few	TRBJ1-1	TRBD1	CASIWDRGKNTEAFF	TGTGCCAGCATTTGGGACAGGGGTAAGAACACTGAAGCTTTCTTT
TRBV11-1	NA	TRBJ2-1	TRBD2	CASSLGLAGVNEQFF	TGTGCCAGCAGCTTAGGACTAGCGGGAGTCAATGAGCAGTTCTTC
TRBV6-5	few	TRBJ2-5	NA	CASRTQQETQYF	TGTGCCAGCAGAACACAACAAGAGACCCAGTACTTC
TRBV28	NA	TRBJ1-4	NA	CASAGWAGEKLFF	TGTGCCAGCGCAGGTTGGGCCGGTGAAAAACTGTTTTTT
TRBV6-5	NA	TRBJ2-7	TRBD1	CASRGQGAYEQYF	TGTGCCAGCCGCGGGCAGGGGGCCTACGAGCAGTACTTC
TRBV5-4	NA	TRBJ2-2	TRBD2	CASSETSGKANTGELFF	TGTGCCAGCAGCGAAACTAGCGGGAAAGCGAACACCGGGGAGCTGTTTTTT
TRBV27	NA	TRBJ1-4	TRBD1	CASSLGGTGVEKLFF	TGTGCCAGCAGTTTGGGAGGGACAGGGGTTGAAAAACTGTTTTTT
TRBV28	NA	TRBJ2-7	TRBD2	CASRRTSGPYEQYF	TGTGCCAGCAGGAGAACTAGCGGTCCCTACGAGCAGTACTTC
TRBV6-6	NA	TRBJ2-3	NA	CASSYGDTQYF	TGTGCCAGCAGCTATGGAGATACGCAGTATTTT
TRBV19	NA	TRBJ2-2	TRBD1	CASIPTGTNTGELFF	TGTGCCAGTATACCGACAGGGACGAACACCGGGGAGCTGTTTTTT
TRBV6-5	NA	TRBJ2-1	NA	CASRATAGEQFF	TGTGCCAGCAGGGCGACAGCTGGTGAGCAGTTCTTC
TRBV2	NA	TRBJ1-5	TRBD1	CASSAGTGDQPQHF	TGTGCCAGCAGTGCCGGGACAGGGGATCAGCCCCAGCATTTT
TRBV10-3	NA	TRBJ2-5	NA	CAIGAPQETQYF	TGTGCCATCGGGGCACCACAAGAGACCCAGTACTTC
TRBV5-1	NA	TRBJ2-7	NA	CASSLSGTSSEQYF	TGCGCCAGCAGCTTGTCTGGGACATCAAGCGAGCAGTACTTC
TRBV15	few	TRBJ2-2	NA	CATSRDLIPSAGELFF	TGTGCCACCAGCAGAGATCTAATCCCATCTGCCGGGGAGCTGTTTTTT
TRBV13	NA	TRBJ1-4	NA	CASSRGSYNEKLFF	TGTGCCAGCAGCCGGGGGAGCTATAATGAAAAACTGTTTTTT
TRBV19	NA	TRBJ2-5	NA	CASSITVSPETQYF	TGTGCCAGTAGTATAACGGTGTCACCGGAGACCCAGTACTTC
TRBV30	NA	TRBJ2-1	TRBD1	CAWSRQGIHNEQFF	TGTGCCTGGAGCCGACAGGGAATACACAATGAGCAGTTCTTC
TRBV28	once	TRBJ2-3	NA	CASTTGGISTDTQYF	TGTGCCAGCACCACCGGAGGAATTAGCACAGATACGCAGTATTTT
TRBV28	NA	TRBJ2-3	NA	CASSLQISTDTQYF	TGTGCCAGCAGTCTCCAGATTAGCACAGATACGCAGTATTTT
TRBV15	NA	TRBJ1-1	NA	CATSRERGGTEAFF	TGTGCCACCAGCAGAGAAAGGGGGGGCACTGAAGCTTTCTTT